These 4 T cell receptor beta chains came from one sample sequenced in a study of cytomegalovirus exposure and HLA in healthy donors. Generated by immunoSEQ multiplex PCR, the TCRdb table keeps only in-frame clones and is missing some. The sample records over 150,000 clones, 86% being singletons. The sequenced sample was PBMCs. The origin of the receptors is a man aged 18 to 30 in good health and CMV-seropositive.

In nucleotides, the CDR3 is TGTGCCACCTACAGGGAGGGTTATGGCTACACCTTC. This codes for CATYREGYGYTF. This rearrangement joins TRBV6-5 to TRBJ1-2, with D possibly TRBD1 on 6 matching bases. This CDR3 contains 12 residues. The ends were cut back, 10 bases at V and 5 bases at J, with 14 bases in the middle. Germline V gene lookup returns CDR1 MNHEY and CDR2 SVGAGI.

This sequence joins TRBV6-6 and TRBJ1-4; maybe TRBD1 (6 bases). The CDR3 sequence is 14 residues long. Germline loops: CDR1 MNHNY, CDR2 SVGAGI (reference sequence). V was pared by 2 bases and J by 5 bases, with 9 bases between. The CDR3 DNA reads as TGTGCCAGCAGTTACGGGGGCTCGAATGAAAAACTGTTTTTT. Protein sequence: CASSYGGSNEKLFF.

The chain joins TRBV5-6 to TRBJ2-7, with a possible D match to TRBD2 (5 bases). Trimming shortened V by 0 bases and J by 3 bases, and 13 bases separated the two germline ends. The CDR3 loop spans 15 amino acids. The germline gives CDR1 SGHDT, CDR2 YYEEEE. The CDR3 region is CASSLARESVYEQYF. CDR3 bases: TGTGCCAGCAGCTTGGCCCGGGAAAGCGTCTACGAGCAGTACTTC.

The chain is built from TRBV6-5 and TRBJ2-1; 8 positions agree with TRBD2. The CDR3 is 14 amino acids. Per the germline V gene, CDR1 is MNHEY and CDR2 is SVGAGI. The ends lost 6 bases at V and 8 bases at J; junction bases unmatched: 9. The CDR3 loop is CASRFISGSHEQFF. CDR3 nucleotides: TGTGCCAGCAGATTCATAAGCGGGAGTCATGAGCAGTTCTTC.